This T cell receptor (beta chain) was captured in a study of blood T cell repertoires in COVID-19. Study in general: Samples came from the United States, Italy and Spain, spanning acute and convalescent COVID-19.

As handled by the study authors: Quantification of nucleated cells was approximated via reference gene primer amplification. The method was immunoSEQ multiplex PCR; TCRdb's version includes in-frame clones alone and lacks a portion of them. For V, J and clone size, that table is used; D and trimming come from the DNA. The repertoire holds about 200,000 clones, with 80% to 90% as singletons. Living in 25 or so US areas, the participants were between roughly 18 and 90 years of age. Assignments of participants to cohorts depended upon their own reported clinical history. Sequencing was performed on PBMCs or T cells enriched from blood (not recorded which). This sequence originates from a woman aged 50 to 60 who had been exposed to COVID-19.

The chain's CDR3 is CASGGQDTEAFF. The CDR3 coding sequence is TGTGCCAGCGGGGGACAGGACACTGAAGCTTTCTTT. This chain connects TRBV5-6 to TRBJ1-1; 8 bases fit TRBD1. The junction had 2 bases not matched to a gene; V was cut back by 7 bases and J by 3 bases. Per the germline V gene, CDR1 is SGHDT and CDR2 is YYEEEE. CDR3 length: 12 residues.